This section outlines one T cell receptor delta chain sequence together with its context. The sample originates from a study of gamma-delta T cells after stem cell transplantation. TCRdb made new clone calls on the RT-PCR reads using CATT. The profile shows 2,000 to 2,500 delta-chain clones, around 3.1% of them singletons. Input material: gamma-delta T cells. The TCR comes from a human donor. It is not recorded whose cells these are; they may come from a transplant donor.

As DNA, the CDR3 is TGTGCCTGTGACTCCCTGGGGGATAATTCCGATAAACTCATCTTT. This translates into CACDSLGDNSDKLIF. The chain carries TRDV2 and TRDJ1, with 10 bases matching TRDD3. In germline, CDR1 is GEAIGNYY, CDR2 EKD. The CDR3 totals 15 residues. V lost 3 bases to trimming and J lost 3 bases; unmatched junction nucleotides: 6.